Below, 9 T cell receptor beta chains from the same sample are listed, as sequenced in a study of cytomegalovirus exposure and HLA in healthy donors. Researchers ran the PCR with 60 Vbeta and 13 Jbeta primers. Clones were read by immunoSEQ multiplex PCR, and TCRdb kept only the in-frame ones, dropping some. The table lists about 200,000 clones, over 65% of them singletons. The specimen was PBMCs. These receptors all stem from a boy aged 2-9 years in good health and CMV-seronegative.

The rearrangement links TRBV25-1 to TRBJ2-1; possible D gene TRBD1, 5 bases. With 6 bases removed from V and 9 bases from J, the gap between germline ends came to 21 bases. Germline CDR1 is MGHDK and CDR2 is SYGVNS. The CDR3 loop spans 15 amino acids. In DNA, the CDR3 is TGTGCCAGCAGCGATCCAGGTTCCTGGGGCTCTGAGCAGTTCTTC. Translated: CASSDPGSWGSEQFF. The full variable domain, its missing parts supplied by reference TRBV25-1 and TRBJ2-1, is EADIYQTPRYLVIGTGKKITLECSQTMGHDKMYWYQQDPGMELHLIHYSYGVNSTEKGDLSSESTVSRIRTEHFPLTLESARPSHTSQYLCASSDPGSWGSEQFFGPGTRLTVL.

Only one count was recorded for this clone. This chain joins TRBV2 and TRBJ1-2; weak D call: TRBD1 (6 bases). V dropped 5 bases and J dropped 7 bases, with 17 bases sitting between them. CDR3 length equals 14 residues. CDR1 SNHLY and CDR2 FYNNEI come from the germline V gene. CDR3 nucleotide sequence: TGTGCCAGCAGTTCTTTAACAGGGAGCGGTGGCTACACCTTC. As protein: CASSSLTGSGGYTF.

This chain links TRBV19 with TRBJ2-1, with TRBD1 matching over 7 bases. The J segment lost 9 bases and the V segment lost 1 base, leaving 6 bases of the junction unmatched. The CDR3 covers 14 residues. Per the germline V gene, CDR1 is LNHDA and CDR2 is SQIVND (reference sequence). The chain's CDR3 is CASSIGDRESEQFF. The DNA of the CDR3 is TGTGCCAGTAGTATAGGAGACAGGGAGAGTGAGCAGTTCTTC.

The chain uses TRBV7-3 and TRBJ1-6; D remains ambiguous. The germline CDR1 and CDR2 sequences are SGHTA and FQGTGA. V shed 0 bases and J shed 4 bases, with 7 bases lying between them. The CDR3 extends over 15 amino acids. The CDR3, as DNA: TGTGCCAGCAGCTTAACAACCGGTTATAATTCACCCCTCCACTTT. As protein: CASSLTTGYNSPLHF.

The chain is built from TRBV29-1 and TRBJ1-2, with unresolved D. The CDR3 has 14 residues. V was trimmed by 4 bases and J by 1 base, leaving 13 bases between them. Germline loops: CDR1 SQVTM, CDR2 ANQGSEA. The CDR3 DNA reads as TGCAGCGTTGCAGCAGGAAGAAATAACTATGGCTACACCTTC. Translated, it gives CSVAAGRNNYGYTF.

The V and J genes are TRBV9 and TRBJ2-1; 7 bases are shared with TRBD1. The CDR3 is 15 amino acids. Germline lookup yields CDR1 SGDLS and CDR2 YYNGEE. Unmatched junction bases numbered 7, after V lost 4 bases and J lost 3 bases. The CDR3 bases are TGTGCCAGCAGCCCCCAGGGGGACGGCTACAATGAGCAGTTCTTC. It is translated as CASSPQGDGYNEQFF.

CDR3 coding DNA: TGTGCCAGCAGTATGACAGCTTCCTACAATGAGCAGTTCTTC. Protein product: CASSMTASYNEQFF. J is TRBJ2-1 and V is TRBV7-2, with D perhaps matching TRBD1 (5 bases). Germline V gene sequence: CDR1 SGHTA, CDR2 FQGNSA. The CDR3 length is 14 residues. The V end was cut by 6 bases, the J end by 1 base, with 10 bases between.

This rearrangement joins TRBV7-3 to TRBJ2-1; TRBD2 matches at 15 bases. Looked up from germline, CDR1 is SGHTA and CDR2 is FQGTGA. This CDR3 contains 16 residues. Trimming removed 3 bases from V and 8 bases from J; junction bases left unmatched: 5. The CDR3 region is CASSFQGLAGGDEQFF. Written as DNA, the CDR3 is TGTGCCAGCAGCTTTCAAGGACTAGCGGGGGGGGATGAGCAGTTCTTC.

The genes are TRBV28 and TRBJ2-4; weak D call: TRBD2 (5 bases). This CDR3 contains 16 residues. V was cut by 2 bases and J by 3 bases, with 14 bases left in between. The germline gives CDR1 MDHEN, CDR2 SYDVKM. In DNA form, the CDR3 reads TGTGCCAGCAGTTTAGTTTCCGGGGAAGGCAAAAACATTCAGTACTTC. Translated: CASSLVSGEGKNIQYF.